This entry features one T cell receptor beta chain sequence. Its antigen remains unknown. This sample's treatment: approximately 11-day PBMC culture with coronavirus spike peptide pools or control peptides (ViraFEST assay). Gathering of the CD4+ T cells, from the unexposed donor, took place before the COVID-19 pandemic (2011-2018). The assay that was used to sequence DNA from cultured CD4+ T cells was the Oncomine TCR Beta short-read assay. MiXCR, run by TCRdb on the PCR reads, gives a single entry per CDR3 protein. The sample has approximately 5,000 distinct CDR3 sequences; about three fifths are singletons. Germline CDR1 reads SGHVS; CDR2 reads FNYEAQ. The CDR3 loop spans 17 amino acids. J lost 4 bases, V lost 5 bases, and 7 bases had no gene match. This sample was taken from a study of vaccination and CD4 T cells after COVID-19.

The chain has TRBV7-6 and TRBJ2-2, with TRBD2 matching over 13 bases. This sequence was found in a human donor in good health. The sample was CD4+ T cells from blood, cultured in vitro. CDR3 sequence reads: CASSPLLAGGGTGELFF. CDR3 sequence (DNA): TGTGCCAGCAGCCCACTACTAGCGGGAGGGGGCACCGGGGAGCTGTTTTTT.